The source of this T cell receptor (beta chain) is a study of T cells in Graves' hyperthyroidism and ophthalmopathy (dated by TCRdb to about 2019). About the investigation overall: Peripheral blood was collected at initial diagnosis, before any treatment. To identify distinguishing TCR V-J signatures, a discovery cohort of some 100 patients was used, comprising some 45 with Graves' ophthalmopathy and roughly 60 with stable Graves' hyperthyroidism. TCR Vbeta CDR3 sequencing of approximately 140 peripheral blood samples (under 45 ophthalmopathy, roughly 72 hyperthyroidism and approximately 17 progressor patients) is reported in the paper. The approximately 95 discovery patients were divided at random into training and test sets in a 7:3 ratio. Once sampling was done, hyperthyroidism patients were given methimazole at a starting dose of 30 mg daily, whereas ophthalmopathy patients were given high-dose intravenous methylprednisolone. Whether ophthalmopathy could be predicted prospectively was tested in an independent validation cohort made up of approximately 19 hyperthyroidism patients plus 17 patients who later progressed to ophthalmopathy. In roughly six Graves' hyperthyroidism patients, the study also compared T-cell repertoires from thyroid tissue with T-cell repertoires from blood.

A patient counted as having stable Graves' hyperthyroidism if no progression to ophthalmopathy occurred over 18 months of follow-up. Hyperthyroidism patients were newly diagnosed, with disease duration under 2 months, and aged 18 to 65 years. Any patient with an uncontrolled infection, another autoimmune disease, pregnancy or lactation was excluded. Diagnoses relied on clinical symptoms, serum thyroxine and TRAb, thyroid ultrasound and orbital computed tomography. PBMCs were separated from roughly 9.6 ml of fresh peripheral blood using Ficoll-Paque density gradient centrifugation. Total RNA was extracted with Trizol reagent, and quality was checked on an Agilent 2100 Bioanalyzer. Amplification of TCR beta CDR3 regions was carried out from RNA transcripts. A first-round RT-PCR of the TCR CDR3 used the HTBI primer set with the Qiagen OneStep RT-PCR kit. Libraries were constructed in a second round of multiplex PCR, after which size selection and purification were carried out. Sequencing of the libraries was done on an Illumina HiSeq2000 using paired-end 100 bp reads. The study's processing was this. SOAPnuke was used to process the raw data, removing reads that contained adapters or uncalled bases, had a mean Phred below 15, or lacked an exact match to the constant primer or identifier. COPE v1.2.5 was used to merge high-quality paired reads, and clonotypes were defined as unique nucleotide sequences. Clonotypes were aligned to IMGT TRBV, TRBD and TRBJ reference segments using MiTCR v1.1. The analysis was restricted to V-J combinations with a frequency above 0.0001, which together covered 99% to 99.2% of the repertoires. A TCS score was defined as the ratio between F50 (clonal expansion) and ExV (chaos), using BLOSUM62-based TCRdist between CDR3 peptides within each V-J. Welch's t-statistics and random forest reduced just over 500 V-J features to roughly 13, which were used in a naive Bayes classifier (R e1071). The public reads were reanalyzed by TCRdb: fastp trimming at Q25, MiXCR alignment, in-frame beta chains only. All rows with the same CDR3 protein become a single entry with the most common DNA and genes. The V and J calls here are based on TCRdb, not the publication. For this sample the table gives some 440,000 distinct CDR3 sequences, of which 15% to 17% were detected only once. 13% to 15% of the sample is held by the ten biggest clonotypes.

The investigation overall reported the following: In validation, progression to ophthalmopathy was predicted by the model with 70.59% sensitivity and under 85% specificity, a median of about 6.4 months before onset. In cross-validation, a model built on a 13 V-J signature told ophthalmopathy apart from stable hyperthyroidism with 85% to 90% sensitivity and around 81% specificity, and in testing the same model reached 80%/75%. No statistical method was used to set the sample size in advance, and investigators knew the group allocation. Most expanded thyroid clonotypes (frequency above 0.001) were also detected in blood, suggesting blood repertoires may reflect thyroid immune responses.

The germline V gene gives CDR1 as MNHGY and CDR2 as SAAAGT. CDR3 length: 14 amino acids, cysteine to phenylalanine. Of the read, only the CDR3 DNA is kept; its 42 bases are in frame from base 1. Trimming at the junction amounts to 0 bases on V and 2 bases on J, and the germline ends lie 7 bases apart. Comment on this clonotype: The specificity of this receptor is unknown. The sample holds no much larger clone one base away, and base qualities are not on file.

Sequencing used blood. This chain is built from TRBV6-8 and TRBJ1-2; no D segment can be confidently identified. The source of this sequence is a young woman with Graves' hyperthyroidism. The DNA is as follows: TGTGCCAGCAGTTACTCGCAGTTGAACTATGGCTACACCTTC. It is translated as CASSYSQLNYGYTF.